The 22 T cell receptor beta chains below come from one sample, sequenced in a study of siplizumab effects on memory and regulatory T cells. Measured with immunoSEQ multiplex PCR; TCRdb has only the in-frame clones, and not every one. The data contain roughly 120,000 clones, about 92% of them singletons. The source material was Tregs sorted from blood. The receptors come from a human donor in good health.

In DNA form, the CDR3 reads TGTGCCAGCAGCTTACTTGCCGGGACCGGCGAGCAGTACTTC. Amino acid sequence: CASSLLAGTGEQYF. The rearrangement joins TRBV7-8 to TRBJ2-7; D assignment may be TRBD1 or TRBD2 (5 bases each). Trimming shortened V by 2 bases and J by 6 bases, and 14 bases separated the two germline ends. The germline gives CDR1 SGHVS, CDR2 FQNEAQ. The CDR3 is 14 residues long.

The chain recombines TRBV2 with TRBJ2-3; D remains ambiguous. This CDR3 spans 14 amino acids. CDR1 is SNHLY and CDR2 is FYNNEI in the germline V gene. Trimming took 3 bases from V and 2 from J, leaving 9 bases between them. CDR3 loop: CASSEELSTDTQYF. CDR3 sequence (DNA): TGTGCCAGCAGTGAGGAGCTGTCCACAGATACGCAGTATTTT.

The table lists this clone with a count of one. CDR3 residues: CASSKMGQSNYGYTF. For the CDR3, the DNA is TGTGCCAGTAGTAAAATGGGACAGTCGAACTATGGCTACACCTTC. This chain uses TRBV19 with TRBJ1-2, with TRBD1 matching over 7 bases. This CDR3 spans 15 amino acids. Germline loops: CDR1 LNHDA, CDR2 SQIVND (reference sequence). The V segment lost 4 bases and the J segment 2 bases; nucleotides outside the gene matches: 7. Combining the CDR3 with reference TRBV19 and TRBJ1-2 gives the whole variable domain DGGITQSPKYLFRKEGQNVTLSCEQNLNHDAMYWYRQDPGQGLRLIYYSQIVNDFQKGDIAEGYSVSREKKESFPLTVTSAQKNPTAFYLCASSKMGQSNYGYTFGSGTRLTVV.

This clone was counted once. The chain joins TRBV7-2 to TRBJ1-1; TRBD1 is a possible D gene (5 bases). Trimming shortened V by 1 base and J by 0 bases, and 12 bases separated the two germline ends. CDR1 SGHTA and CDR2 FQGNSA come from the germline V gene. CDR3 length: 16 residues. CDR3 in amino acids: CASSLVAGLLNTEAFF. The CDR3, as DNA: TGTGCCAGCAGCTTAGTCGCAGGGCTTTTGAACACTGAAGCTTTCTTT.

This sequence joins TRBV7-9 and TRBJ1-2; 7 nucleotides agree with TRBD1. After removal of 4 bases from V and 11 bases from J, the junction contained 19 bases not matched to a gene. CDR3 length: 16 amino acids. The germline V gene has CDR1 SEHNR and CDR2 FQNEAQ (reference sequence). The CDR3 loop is CASSSDLGAVTGWYTF. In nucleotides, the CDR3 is TGTGCCAGCAGCTCCGACCTAGGGGCGGTGACAGGGTGGTACACCTTC.

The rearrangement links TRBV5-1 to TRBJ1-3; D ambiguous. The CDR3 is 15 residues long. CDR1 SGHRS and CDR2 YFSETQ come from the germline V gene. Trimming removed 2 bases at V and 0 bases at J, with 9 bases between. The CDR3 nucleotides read TGCGCCAGCAGCTTCGGCGACTCCTCTGGAAACACCATATATTTT. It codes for CASSFGDSSGNTIYF.

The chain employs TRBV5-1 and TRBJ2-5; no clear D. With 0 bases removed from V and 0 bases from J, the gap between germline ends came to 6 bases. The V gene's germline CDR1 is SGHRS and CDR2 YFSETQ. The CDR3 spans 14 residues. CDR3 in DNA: TGCGCCAGCAGCTTGGCCGTTCACCAAGAGACCCAGTACTTC. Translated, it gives CASSLAVHQETQYF.

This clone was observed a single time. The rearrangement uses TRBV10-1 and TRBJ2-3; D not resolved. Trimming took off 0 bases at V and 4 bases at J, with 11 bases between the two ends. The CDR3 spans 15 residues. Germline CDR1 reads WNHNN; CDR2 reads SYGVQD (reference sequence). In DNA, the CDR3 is TGCGCCAGCAGTGAGTCGGTAACAATCCCAGATACGCAGTATTTT. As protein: CASSESVTIPDTQYF.

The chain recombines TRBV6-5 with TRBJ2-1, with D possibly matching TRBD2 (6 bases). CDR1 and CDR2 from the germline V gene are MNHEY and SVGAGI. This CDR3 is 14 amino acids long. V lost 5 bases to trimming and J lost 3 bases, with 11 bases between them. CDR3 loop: CASSLFGGYNEQFF. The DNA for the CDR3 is TGTGCCAGCAGTCTCTTCGGGGGCTACAATGAGCAGTTCTTC.

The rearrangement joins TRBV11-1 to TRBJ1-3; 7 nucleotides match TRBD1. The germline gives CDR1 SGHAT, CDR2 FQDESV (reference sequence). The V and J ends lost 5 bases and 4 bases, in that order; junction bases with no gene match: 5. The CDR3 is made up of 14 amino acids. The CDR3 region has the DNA TGTGCCAGCAGCCTGGGACAGACCGGAAACACCATATATTTT. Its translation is CASSLGQTGNTIYF. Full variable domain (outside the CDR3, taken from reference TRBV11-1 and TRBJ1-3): EAEVAQSPRYKITEKSQAVAFWCDPISGHATLYWYRQILGQGPELLVQFQDESVVDDSQLPKDRFSAERLKGVDSTLKIQPAELGDSAMYLCASSLGQTGNTIYFGEGSWLTVV.

CDR3 coding DNA: TGTGCCAGCTCACCAGGGACAGTTGGTGGCTACACCTTC. Its translation: CASSPGTVGGYTF. The rearrangement links TRBV18 to TRBJ1-2; 7 bases line up with TRBD1. With 2 bases clipped from V and 7 bases from J, the junction kept 4 bases outside the gene matches. This CDR3 is built from 13 residues. Germline CDR1 is KGHSH and CDR2 is LQKENI.

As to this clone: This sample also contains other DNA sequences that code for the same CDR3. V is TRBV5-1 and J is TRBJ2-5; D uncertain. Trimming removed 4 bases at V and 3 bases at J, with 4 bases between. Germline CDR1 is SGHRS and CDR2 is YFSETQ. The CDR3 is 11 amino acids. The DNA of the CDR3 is TGCGCCAGCAGCCTAGAAGAGACCCAGTACTTC. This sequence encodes CASSLEETQYF.

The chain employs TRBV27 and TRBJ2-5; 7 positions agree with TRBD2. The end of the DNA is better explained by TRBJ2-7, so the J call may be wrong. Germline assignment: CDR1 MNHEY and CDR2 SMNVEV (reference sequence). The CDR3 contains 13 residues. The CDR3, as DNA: TGTGCCAGCGGCCGGGGGGAGGGCTACGAGCAGTACTTC. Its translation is CASGRGEGYEQYF.

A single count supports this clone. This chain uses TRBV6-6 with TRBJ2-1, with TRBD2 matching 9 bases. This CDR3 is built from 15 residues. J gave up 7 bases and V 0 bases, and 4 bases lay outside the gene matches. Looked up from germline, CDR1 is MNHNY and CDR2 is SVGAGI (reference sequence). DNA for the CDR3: TGTGCCAGCAGTTACTCCGGCGGGAGGGCGAATGAGCAGTTCTTC. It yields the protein CASSYSGGRANEQFF.

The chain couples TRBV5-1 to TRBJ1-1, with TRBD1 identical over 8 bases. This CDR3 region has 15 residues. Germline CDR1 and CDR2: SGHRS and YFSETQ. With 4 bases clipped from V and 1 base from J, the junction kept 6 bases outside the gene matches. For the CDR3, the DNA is TGCGCCAGCAGCGGTGGGACAGGCCGGAACACTGAAGCTTTCTTT. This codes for CASSGGTGRNTEAFF.

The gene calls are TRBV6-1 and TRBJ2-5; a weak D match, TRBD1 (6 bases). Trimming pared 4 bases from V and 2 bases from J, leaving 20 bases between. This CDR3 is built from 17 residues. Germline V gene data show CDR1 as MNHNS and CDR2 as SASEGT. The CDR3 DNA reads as TGTGCCAGCAGTGGTGTTACCGGGACATTTCATCAAGAGACCCAGTACTTC. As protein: CASSGVTGTFHQETQYF.

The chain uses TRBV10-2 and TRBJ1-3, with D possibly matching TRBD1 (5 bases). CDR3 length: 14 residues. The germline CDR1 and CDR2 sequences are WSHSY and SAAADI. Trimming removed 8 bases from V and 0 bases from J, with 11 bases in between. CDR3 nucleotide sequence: TGCGCCAGCCTCTCGGGGGGCTCTGGAAACACCATATATTTT. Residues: CASLSGGSGNTIYF.

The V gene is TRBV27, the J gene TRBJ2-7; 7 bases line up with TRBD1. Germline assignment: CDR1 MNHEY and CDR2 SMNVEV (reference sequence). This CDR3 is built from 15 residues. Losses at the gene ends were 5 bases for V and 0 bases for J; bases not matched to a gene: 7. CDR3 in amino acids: CASSLDRAGSYEQYF. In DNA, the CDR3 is TGTGCCAGCAGTCTCGACAGGGCCGGCTCCTACGAGCAGTACTTC.

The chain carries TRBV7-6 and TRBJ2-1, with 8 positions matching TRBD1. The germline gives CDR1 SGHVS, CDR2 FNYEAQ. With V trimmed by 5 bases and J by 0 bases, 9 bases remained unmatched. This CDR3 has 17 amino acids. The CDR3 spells CASSLRAGGFSYNEQFF. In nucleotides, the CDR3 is TGTGCCAGCAGCCTGCGGGCAGGGGGCTTCTCCTACAATGAGCAGTTCTTC.

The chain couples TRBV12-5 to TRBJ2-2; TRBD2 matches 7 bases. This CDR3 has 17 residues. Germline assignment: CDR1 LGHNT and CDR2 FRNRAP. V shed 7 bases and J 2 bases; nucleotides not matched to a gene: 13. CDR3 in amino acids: CASALGVSGLNTGELFF. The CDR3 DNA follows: TGTGCTAGTGCGTTAGGGGTTAGCGGGCTAAACACCGGGGAGCTGTTTTTT.

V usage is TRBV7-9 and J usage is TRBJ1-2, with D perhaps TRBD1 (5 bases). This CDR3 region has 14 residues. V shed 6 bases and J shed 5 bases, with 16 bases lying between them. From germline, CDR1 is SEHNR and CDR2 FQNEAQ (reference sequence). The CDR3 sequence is CASRGGGRWYGYTF. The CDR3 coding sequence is TGTGCCAGCAGAGGTGGGGGGAGGTGGTATGGCTACACCTTC.

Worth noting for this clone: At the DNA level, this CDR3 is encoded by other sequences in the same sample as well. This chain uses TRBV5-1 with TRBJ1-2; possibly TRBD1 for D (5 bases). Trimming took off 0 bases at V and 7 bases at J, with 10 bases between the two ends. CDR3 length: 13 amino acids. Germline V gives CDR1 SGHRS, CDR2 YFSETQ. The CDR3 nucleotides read TGCGCCAGCAGCTTGGGGCAGGGAGCTGGCTACACCTTC. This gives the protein CASSLGQGAGYTF.